The source of this T cell receptor beta chain is a study of shared clonotypes between healthy human individuals. Study at large: Each donor's CD4 naive and CD4 memory cells filled three plates apiece, CD8 naive two, and CD8 memory one.

Regarding the study as a whole: Non-shared clonotypes had lower generation probabilities than those shared by all four donors. Larger estimated richness was generally seen in naive subsets than in memory subsets. Approximately 5% was the fraction of naive CD4 clonotypes found shared across several donors.

The CDR3 has 16 amino acids. Per the germline V gene, CDR1 is SGHKS and CDR2 is YYEKEE (reference sequence). V lost 4 bases to trimming and J lost 7 bases, with 21 bases between them. Sequenced by immunoSEQ multiplex PCR; TCRdb stores in-frame clones only, minus some. This table has millions of clones, more than 80% appearing once. As concerns this clone: Its antigen remains unknown.

This rearrangement joins TRBV5-5 to TRBJ2-1; D not certain. The receptor was isolated from a man aged 18 to 30 in good health. Material for sequencing was naive CD4+ T cells sorted from blood. Noted subset: CD45RA+ positively selected. Here the CDR3 DNA reads TGTGCCAGCAGCCGATTAGACCAAGCCATCACGAATGAGCAGTTCTTC. Translating it yields CASSRLDQAITNEQFF.